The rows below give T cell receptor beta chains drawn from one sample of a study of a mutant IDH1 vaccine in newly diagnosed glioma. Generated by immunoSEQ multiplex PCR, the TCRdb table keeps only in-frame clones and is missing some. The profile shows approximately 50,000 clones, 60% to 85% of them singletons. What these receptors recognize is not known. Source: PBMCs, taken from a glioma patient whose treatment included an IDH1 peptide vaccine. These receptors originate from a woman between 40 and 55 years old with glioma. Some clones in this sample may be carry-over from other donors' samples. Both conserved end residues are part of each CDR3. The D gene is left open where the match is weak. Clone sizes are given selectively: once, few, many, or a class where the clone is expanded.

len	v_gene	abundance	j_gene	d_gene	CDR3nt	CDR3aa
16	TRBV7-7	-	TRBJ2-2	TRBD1	TGTGCTAGCAGCTTAGCCGGGACAGGGGAAGGCGGGGAGCTGTTTTTT	CASSLAGTGEGGELFF
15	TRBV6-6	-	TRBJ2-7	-	TGTGCCAGCAGTTACTCGCAACAGGGCGGGAACGAGCAGTACTTC	CASSYSQQGGNEQYF
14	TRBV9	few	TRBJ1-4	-	TGTGCCAGCAGCGAGGGGTGGGGCGTTGAAAAACTGTTTTTT	CASSEGWGVEKLFF
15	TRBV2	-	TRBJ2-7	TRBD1	TGTGCCAGCAACGGTGACAGGGTTAGCTCCTACGAGCAGTACTTC	CASNGDRVSSYEQYF
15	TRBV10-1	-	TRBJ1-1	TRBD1	TGCGCCAGCAGCTACGCATCCGGGACAGGTTCTGAAGCTTTCTTT	CASSYASGTGSEAFF
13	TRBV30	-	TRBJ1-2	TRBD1	TGTGCCTGGAGTGTTCTGAGGGACAGAGGCTACACCTTC	CAWSVLRDRGYTF
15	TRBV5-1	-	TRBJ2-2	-	TGCGCCAGCAGCTTGGTTGGACCACACACCGGGGAGCTGTTTTTT	CASSLVGPHTGELFF
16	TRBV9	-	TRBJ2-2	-	TGTGCCAGCAGCCCCCCTGGGCAGGGGAACACCGGGGAGCTGTTTTTT	CASSPPGQGNTGELFF
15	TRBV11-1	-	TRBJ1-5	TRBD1	TGTGCCAGCAGCCCGGGGACAGGGGACAATCAGCCCCAGCATTTT	CASSPGTGDNQPQHF
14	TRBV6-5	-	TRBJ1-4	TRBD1	TGTGCCAGCAGCTTGACAGGGGGAAATGAAAAACTGTTTTTT	CASSLTGGNEKLFF
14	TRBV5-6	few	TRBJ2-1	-	TGTGCCAGCAGCTTGGGCAGTTCCTACAATGAGCAGTTCTTC	CASSLGSSYNEQFF